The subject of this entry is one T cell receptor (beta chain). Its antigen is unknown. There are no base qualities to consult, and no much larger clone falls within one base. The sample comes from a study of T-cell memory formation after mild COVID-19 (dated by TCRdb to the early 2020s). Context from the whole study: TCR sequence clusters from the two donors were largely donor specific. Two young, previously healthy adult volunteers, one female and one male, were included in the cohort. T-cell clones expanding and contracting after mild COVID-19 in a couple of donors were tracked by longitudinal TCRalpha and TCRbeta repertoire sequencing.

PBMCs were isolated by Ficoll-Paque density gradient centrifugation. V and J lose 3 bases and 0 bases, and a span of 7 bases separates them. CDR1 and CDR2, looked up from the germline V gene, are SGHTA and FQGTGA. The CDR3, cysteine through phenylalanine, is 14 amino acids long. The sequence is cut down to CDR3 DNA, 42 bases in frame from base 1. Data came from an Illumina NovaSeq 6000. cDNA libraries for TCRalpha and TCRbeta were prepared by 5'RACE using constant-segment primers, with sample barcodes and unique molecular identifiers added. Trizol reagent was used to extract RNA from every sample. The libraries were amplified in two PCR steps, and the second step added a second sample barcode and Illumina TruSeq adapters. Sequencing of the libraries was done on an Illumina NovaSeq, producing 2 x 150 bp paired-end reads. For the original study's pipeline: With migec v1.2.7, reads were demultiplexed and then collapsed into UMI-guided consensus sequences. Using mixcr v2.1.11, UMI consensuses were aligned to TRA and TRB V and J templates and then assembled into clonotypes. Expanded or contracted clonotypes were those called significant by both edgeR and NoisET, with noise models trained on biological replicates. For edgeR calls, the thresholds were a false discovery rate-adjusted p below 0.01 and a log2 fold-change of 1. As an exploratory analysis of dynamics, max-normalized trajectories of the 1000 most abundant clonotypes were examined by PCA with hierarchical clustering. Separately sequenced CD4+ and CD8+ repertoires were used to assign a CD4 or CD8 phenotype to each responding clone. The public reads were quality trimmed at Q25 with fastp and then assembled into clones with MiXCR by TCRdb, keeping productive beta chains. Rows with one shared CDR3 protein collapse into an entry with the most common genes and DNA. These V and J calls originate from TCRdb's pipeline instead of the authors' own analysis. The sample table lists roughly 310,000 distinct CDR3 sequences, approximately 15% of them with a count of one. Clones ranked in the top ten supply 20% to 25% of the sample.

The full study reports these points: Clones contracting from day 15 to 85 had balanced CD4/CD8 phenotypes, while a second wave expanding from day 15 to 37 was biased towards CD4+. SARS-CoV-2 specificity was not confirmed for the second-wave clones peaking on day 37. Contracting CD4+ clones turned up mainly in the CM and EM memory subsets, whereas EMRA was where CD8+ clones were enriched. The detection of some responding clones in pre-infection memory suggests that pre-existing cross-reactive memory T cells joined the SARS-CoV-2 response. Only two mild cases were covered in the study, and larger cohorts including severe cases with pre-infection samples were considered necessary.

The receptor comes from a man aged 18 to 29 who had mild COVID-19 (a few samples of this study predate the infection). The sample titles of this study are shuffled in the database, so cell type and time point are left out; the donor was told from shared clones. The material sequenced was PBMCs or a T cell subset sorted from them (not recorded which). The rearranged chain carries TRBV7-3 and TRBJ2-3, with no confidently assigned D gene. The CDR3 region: CASSLMESTDTQYF. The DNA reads TGTGCCAGCAGCTTGATGGAGAGCACAGATACGCAGTATTTT. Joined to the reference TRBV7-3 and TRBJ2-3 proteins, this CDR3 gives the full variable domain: GAGVSQTPSNKVTEKGKYVELRCDPISGHTALYWYRQSLGQGPEFLIYFQGTGAADDSGLPNDRFFAVRPEGSVSTLKIQRTERGDSAVYLCASSLMESTDTQYFGPGTRLTVL.